This T cell receptor (beta chain) derives from a study of CD8 T cells in ankylosing spondylitis (dated by TCRdb to the late 2010s). At the level of the whole study: T cell receptor beta repertoires were profiled in healthy donors and ankylosing spondylitis patients so that disease-linked TCR variants could be found. Peripheral blood was sampled, and synovial fluid was also collected from ankylosing spondylitis patients. The whole study cohort included 108 healthy donors and 20 to 30 ankylosing spondylitis patients. Study-wide findings and limitations: The disease-linked clones were reported to be significantly enriched in matched synovial fluid samples from ankylosing spondylitis patients. Some motif variants had previously been reported in the synovial fluid and blood of reactive arthritis patients, which suggests shared mechanisms of disease initiation. The disease-linked clones showed a CD8+ phenotype and occurred at relatively low frequencies in peripheral blood. Blood from ankylosing spondylitis patients appeared to be characterized by a TCR beta motif composed of eight highly homologous amino acid variants.

Germline trimming amounts to 6 bases on V and 5 bases on J, with 9 as the count of junction bases outside the gene matches. The CDR3 sequence holds 14 residues, the cysteine and phenylalanine included. Only the CDR3 portion is preserved as DNA: 42 bases, with reading frame beginning at the first base. This clonotype has more than one count but fewer than ten. Its binding antigen is unknown. The record has no base qualities; no much larger clone is one base away. TCRdb records Illumina HiSeq 2500 as the sequencer. Quantitative 5'-RACE with molecular barcodes was the method used to prepare the TCR beta libraries. In the paper's pipeline: Disease-linked TCR variants were identified with a new computational method built on a probabilistic model of VDJ rearrangement. TCRdb reran the public reads through fastp at Q25 and MiXCR, keeping productive beta chains. Duplicate CDR3 protein sequences are folded into a single record with the most common DNA and genes. The V and J calls were determined by TCRdb, not by the authors. Recorded for this sample are about 800,000 distinct CDR3 sequences; approximately 12% of them occurred a single time. The leading ten clones occupy 0.51% of the sample.

The chain uses TRBV12-3 or TRBV12-4 and TRBJ1-1; the junction holds 7 bases that match TRBD1. Sequenced: blood, either unsorted or a sorted T cell fraction (not recorded which). The receptor's source is a male donor with ankylosing spondylitis. CDR3 loop: CASRRNTGETEAFF. At the DNA level, the sequence is TGTGCCAGCAGACGAAATACAGGGGAAACTGAAGCTTTCTTT.